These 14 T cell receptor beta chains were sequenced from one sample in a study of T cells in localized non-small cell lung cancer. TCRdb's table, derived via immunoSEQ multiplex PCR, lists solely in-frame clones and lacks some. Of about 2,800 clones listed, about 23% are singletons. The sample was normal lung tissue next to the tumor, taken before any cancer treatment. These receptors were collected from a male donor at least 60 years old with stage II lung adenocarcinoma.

The CDR3 reads CSVREGDTEAFF. The CDR3 DNA sequence: TGCAGCGTTCGGGAAGGGGACACTGAAGCTTTCTTT. This chain joins TRBV29-1 and TRBJ1-1, with D perhaps TRBD1 (5 bases). Trimming left V 5 bases short and J 3 bases short, with 10 bases between. Germline V gene lookup returns CDR1 SQVTM and CDR2 ANQGSEA. The CDR3 has 12 residues.

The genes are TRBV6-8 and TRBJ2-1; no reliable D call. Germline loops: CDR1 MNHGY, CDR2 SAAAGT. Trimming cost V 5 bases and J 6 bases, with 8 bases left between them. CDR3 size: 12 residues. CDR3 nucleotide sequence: TGTGCCAGCAGTCTTCGGGTCAATGAGCAGTTCTTC. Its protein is CASSLRVNEQFF.

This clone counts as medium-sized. CDR3 sequence: CASTPREGKTYEQYF. Here the CDR3 DNA reads TGTGCCAGCACCCCTCGTGAGGGCAAGACCTACGAGCAGTACTTC. This chain connects TRBV11-3 to TRBJ2-7, with D possibly matching TRBD2 (5 bases). V lost 7 bases and J 2 bases, leaving 18 bases between the germline ends. In germline, CDR1 is SGHNT, CDR2 YENEEA. The CDR3 is 15 amino acids.

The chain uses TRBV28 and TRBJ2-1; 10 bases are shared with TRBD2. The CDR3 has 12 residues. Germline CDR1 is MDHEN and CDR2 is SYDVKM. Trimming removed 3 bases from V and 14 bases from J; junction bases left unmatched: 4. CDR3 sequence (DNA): TGTGCCAGCAGTTTCCTAGCGGGAGAGGAGTTCTTC. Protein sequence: CASSFLAGEEFF.

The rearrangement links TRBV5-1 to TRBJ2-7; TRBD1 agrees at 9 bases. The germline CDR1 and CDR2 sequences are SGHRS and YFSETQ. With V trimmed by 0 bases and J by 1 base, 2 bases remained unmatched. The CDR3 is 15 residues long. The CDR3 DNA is TGCGCCAGCAGCTTGGGGGGACAGGGATCCTACGAGCAGTACTTC. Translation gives CASSLGGQGSYEQYF.

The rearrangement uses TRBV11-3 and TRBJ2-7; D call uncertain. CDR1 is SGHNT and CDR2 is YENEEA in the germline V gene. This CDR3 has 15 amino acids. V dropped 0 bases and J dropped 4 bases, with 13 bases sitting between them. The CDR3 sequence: CASSLDGGPYYEQYF. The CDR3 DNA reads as TGTGCCAGCAGCTTAGATGGCGGTCCTTATTACGAGCAGTACTTC.

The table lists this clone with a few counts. The CDR3 region is CSVANRAGANVLTF. The CDR3 DNA is TGCAGCGTAGCTAACAGGGCTGGGGCCAACGTCCTGACTTTC. This chain joins TRBV29-1 and TRBJ2-6, with D tentatively TRBD1 (6 bases). The ends were cut back, 6 bases at V and 2 bases at J, with 11 bases in the middle. CDR3 length equals 14 residues. The germline V gene encodes CDR1 SQVTM and CDR2 ANQGSEA.

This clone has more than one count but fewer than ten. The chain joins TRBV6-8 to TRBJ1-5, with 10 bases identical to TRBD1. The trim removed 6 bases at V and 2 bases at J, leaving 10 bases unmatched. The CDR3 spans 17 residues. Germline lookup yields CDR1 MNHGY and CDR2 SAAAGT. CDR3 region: CASRGDRGGRGNQPQHF. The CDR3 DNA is TGTGCCAGCAGAGGGGACAGGGGCGGCCGGGGCAATCAGCCCCAGCATTTT.

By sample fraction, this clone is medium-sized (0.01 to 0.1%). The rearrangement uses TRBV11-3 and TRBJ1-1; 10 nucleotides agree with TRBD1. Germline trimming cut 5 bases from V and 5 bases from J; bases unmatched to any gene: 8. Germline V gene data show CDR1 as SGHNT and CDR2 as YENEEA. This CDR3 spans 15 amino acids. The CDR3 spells CASSRSGQGVTEAFF. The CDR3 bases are TGTGCCAGCAGCCGCTCAGGACAGGGGGTAACTGAAGCTTTCTTT. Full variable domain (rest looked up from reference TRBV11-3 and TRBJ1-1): EAGVVQSPRYKIIEKKQPVAFWCNPISGHNTLYWYLQNLGQGPELLIRYENEEAVDDSQLPKDRFSAERLKGVDSTLKIQPAELGDSAVYLCASSRSGQGVTEAFFGQGTRLTVV.

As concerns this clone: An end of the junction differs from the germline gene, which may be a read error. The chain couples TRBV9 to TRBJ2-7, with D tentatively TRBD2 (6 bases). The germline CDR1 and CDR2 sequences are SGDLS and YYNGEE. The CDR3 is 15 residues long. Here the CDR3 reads CASSVDASDSYGQYF. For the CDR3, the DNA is TGTGCCAGCAGCGTAGATGCTAGCGACTCCTACGGGCAGTACTTC. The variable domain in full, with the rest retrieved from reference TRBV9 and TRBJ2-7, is DSGVTQTPKHLITATGQRVTLRCSPRSGDLSVYWYQQSLDQGLQFLIQYYNGEERAKGNILERFSAQQFPDLHSELNLSSLELGDSALYFCASSVDASDSYGQYFGPGTRLTVT.

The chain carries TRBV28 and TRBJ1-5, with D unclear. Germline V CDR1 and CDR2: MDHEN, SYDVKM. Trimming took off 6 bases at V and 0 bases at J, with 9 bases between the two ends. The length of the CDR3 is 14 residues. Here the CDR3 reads CASRSDNSNQPQHF. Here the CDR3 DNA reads TGTGCCAGCAGGAGTGATAATAGCAATCAGCCCCAGCATTTT. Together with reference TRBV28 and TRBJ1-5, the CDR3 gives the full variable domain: DVKVTQSSRYLVKRTGEKVFLECVQDMDHENMFWYRQDPGLGLRLIYFSYDVKMKEKGDIPEGYSVSREKKERFSLILESASTNQTSMYLCASRSDNSNQPQHFGDGTRLSIL.

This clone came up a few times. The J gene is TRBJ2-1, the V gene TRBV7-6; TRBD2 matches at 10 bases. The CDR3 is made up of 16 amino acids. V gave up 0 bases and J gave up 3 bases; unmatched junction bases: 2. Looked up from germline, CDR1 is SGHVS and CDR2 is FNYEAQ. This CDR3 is CASSLARLAGYNEQFF. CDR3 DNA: TGTGCCAGCAGCTTAGCCCGACTAGCGGGCTACAATGAGCAGTTCTTC.

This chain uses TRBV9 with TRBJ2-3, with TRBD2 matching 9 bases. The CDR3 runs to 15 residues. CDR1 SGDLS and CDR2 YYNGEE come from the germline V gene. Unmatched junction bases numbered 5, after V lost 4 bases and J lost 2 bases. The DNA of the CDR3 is TGTGCCAGCAGCCCGACTAGCGGATTCACAGATACGCAGTATTTT. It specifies CASSPTSGFTDTQYF.

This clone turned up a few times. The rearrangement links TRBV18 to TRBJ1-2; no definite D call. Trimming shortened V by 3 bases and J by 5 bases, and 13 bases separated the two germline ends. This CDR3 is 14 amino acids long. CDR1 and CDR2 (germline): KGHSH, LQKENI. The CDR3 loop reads CASSPAGAGYGYTF. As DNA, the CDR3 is TGTGCCAGCTCACCCGCCGGTGCGGGTTATGGCTACACCTTC.